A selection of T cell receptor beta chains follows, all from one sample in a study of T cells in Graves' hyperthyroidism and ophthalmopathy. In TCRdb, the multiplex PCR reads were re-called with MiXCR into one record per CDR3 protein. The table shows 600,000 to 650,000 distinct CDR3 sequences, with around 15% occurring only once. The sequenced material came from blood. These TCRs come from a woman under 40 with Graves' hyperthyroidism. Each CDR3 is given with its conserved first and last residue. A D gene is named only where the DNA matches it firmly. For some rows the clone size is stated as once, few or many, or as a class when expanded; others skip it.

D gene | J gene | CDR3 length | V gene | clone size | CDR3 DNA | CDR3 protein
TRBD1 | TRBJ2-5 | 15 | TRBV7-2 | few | TGTGCCAGCAGCCCGAGGGTGACAGGGATAGAGACCCAGTACTTC | CASSPRVTGIETQYF
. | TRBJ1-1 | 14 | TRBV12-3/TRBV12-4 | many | TGTGCCAGCAGTTTAACGGGGGTTGAGACTGAAGCTTTCTTT | CASSLTGVETEAFF
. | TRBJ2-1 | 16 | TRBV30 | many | TGTGCCTGGAGTGCGGGACGGACGAGCTCCTACAATGAGCAGTTCTTC | CAWSAGRTSSYNEQFF
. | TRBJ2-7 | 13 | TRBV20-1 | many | TGCAGTGCTAGTTCCCCTCCTCTCTACGAGCAGTACTTC | CSASSPPLYEQYF
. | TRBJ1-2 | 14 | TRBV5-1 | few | TGCGCCAGCAGCTCTCCCGAGGGTAACTATGGCTACACCTTC | CASSSPEGNYGYTF
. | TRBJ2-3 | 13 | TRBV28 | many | TGTGCCAGCAGTAGGGTGTGGACAGATACGCAGTATTTT | CASSRVWTDTQYF
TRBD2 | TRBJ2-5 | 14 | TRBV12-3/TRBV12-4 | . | TGTGCCAGCAGCGCGGGACTAGCGAAAGAGACCCAGTACTTC | CASSAGLAKETQYF
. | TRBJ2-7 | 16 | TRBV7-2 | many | TGTGCCAGCAGCTCAATGGTAGAAACGGGCTCCTACGAGCAGTACTTC | CASSSMVETGSYEQYF
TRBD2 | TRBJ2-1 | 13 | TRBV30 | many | TGTGCCTGGGCCGGGACTAGCTACAATGAGCAGTTCTTC | CAWAGTSYNEQFF
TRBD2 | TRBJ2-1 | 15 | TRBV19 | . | TGTGCCAGTAGTCAGACTAGCGGGAGCGGCAATGAGCAGTTCTTC | CASSQTSGSGNEQFF
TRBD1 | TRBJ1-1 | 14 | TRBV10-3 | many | TGTGCCATCAGTGAGAGGACAGGGAGATCCGAAGCTTTCTTT | CAISERTGRSEAFF
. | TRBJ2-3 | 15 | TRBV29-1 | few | TGCAGCGTTGCTTCGGACACATCTAGCACAGATACGCAGTATTTT | CSVASDTSSTDTQYF
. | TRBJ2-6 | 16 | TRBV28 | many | TGTGCCAGCAGTCTCCTGGACAGCTCTGGGGCCAACGTCCTGACTTTC | CASSLLDSSGANVLTF
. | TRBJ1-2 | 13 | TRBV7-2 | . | TGTGCCAGCACCTTACCCCCGGGCTATGGCTACACCTTC | CASTLPPGYGYTF
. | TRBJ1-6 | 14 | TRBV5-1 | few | TGCGCCAGCAGCTCCGGGACAACCGCATCACCCCTCCACTTT | CASSSGTTASPLHF
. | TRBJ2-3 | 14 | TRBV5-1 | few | TGCGCCAGCAGAGGGGGGATCGGCACAGATACGCAGTATTTT | CASRGGIGTDTQYF
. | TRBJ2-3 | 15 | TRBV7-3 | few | TGTGCCAGCAGCTTAAGCGGGGGCCGCACAGATACGCAGTATTTT | CASSLSGGRTDTQYF
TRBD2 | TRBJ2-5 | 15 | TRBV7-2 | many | TGTGCCAGCAGCCGCGACCTTAGCGGGAGAGAGACCCAGTACTTC | CASSRDLSGRETQYF
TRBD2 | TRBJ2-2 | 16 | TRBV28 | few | TGTGCCAGCAGTTTGGGACTAGCGGAGGCCACCGGGGAGCTGTTTTTT | CASSLGLAEATGELFF
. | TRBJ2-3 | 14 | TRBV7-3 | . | TGTGCCAGCAGCTTATCCCCGGGAATAGATACGCAGTATTTT | CASSLSPGIDTQYF
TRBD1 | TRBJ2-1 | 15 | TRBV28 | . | TGTGCCAGCAGACCTCAGGGGGCCGGTTTTAATGAGCAGTTCTTC | CASRPQGAGFNEQFF
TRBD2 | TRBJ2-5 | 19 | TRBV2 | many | TGTGCCAGCAGTGAATTTTGGGATAGCGGGACGATTTACCAAGAGACCCAGTACTTC | CASSEFWDSGTIYQETQYF
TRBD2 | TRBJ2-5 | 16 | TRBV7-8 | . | TGTGCCAGCAGTGGGCCCGGGACTAGCGGGAGGGAGATCCAGTACTTC | CASSGPGTSGREIQYF
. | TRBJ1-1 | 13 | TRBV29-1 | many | TGCAGCGTTGAAGAGGTGGAGAACACTGAAGCTTTCTTT | CSVEEVENTEAFF